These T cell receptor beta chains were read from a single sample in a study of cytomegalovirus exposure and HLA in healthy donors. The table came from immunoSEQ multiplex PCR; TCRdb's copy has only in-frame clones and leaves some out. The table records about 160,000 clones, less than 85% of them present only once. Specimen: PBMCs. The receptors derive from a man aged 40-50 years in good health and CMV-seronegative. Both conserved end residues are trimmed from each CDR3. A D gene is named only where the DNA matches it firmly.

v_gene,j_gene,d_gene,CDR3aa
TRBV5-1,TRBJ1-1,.,ASTGPHAEAF
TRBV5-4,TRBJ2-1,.,ASSFRGGGDEQF
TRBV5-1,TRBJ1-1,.,ASRVQRGLTEAF
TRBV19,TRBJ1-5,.,ASSNLGGYSNQPQH
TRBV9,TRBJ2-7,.,ASSVGTGAYEQY
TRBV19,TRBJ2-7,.,ASSSGTFYEQY
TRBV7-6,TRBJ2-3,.,ASSLGGGGSTDTQY
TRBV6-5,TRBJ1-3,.,ASRKGGLSGNTIY
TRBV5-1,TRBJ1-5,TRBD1,ASRPTGSVDQPQH
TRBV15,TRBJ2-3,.,ATSRDGEATDTQY
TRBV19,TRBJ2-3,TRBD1,ASRKETGGDDTQY
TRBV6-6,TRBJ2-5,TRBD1,ASRTGRETQY
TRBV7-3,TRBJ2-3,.,ASSPGFAHTDTQY
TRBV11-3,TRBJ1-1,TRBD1,ASSPGQGGTEAF
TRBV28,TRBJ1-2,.,AIPGRGRDYT
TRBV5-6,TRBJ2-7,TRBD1,ASSSGQSYEQY
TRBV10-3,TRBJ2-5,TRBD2,AISETNSGKKETQY
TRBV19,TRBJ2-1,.,ASRDWTKTYNEQF
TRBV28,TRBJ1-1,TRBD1,ASSPNRGLNTEAF
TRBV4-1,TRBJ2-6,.,ASSHGSGGANVLT
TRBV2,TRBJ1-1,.,ASRTKAEAF
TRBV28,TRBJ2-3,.,ASSPLVADAQY